Listed below are T cell receptor beta chains from one sample, sequenced in a study of Tregs in tolerant kidney transplant recipients. Method: immunoSEQ multiplex PCR; TCRdb's copy keeps in-frame clones and lacks some. The sample has 60,000 to 95,000 clones; roughly 98% are singletons. Sequencing was performed on CD4+ T cells from blood, taken before the transplant. These receptors all come from a human donor who received a combined kidney and bone marrow transplant. Each CDR3 is given with its conserved first and last residue. Each record gives: V gene, clone size, D gene, J gene, CDR3 protein, CDR3 DNA. D genes are given only for firm matches. Size values are once, few and many counts, or a class for expanded clones, and some rows have none.

TRBV19	-	-	TRBJ2-7	CASSIEPDEQYF	TGTGCCAGTAGTATTGAACCGGACGAGCAGTACTTC
TRBV30	once	-	TRBJ1-5	CAWSVSLHQPQHF	TGTGCCTGGAGTGTGAGTCTCCATCAGCCCCAGCATTTT
TRBV7-2	-	TRBD2	TRBJ2-6	CASSVRLAGSGGANVLTF	TGTGCCAGCAGCGTCAGACTAGCGGGATCGGGTGGGGCCAACGTCCTGACTTTC
TRBV5-6	once	-	TRBJ1-5	CASSLYQTASNQPQHF	TGTGCCAGCAGCTTGTACCAGACAGCGAGCAATCAGCCCCAGCATTTT
TRBV6-5	-	TRBD2	TRBJ2-5	CASKRDSQETQYF	TGTGCCAGCAAGCGGGACTCTCAAGAGACCCAGTACTTC
TRBV23-1	-	-	TRBJ2-2	CASSQSVTSLMTGELFF	TGCGCCAGCAGTCAATCGGTTACGAGTCTCATGACCGGGGAGCTGTTTTTT
TRBV18	-	TRBD1	TRBJ2-3	CASSGRDRVSDTQYF	TGTGCCAGCTCGGGCCGGGACAGGGTTTCAGATACGCAGTATTTT
TRBV7-3	-	-	TRBJ2-2	CASSRRASGGELFF	TGTGCCAGCAGCCGGCGGGCCTCGGGCGGGGAGCTGTTTTTT
TRBV4-3	-	TRBD2	TRBJ2-5	CASSQAVPGLAGGETQYF	TGCGCCAGCAGCCAAGCGGTCCCCGGACTAGCGGGGGGGGAGACCCAGTACTTC
TRBV7-4	-	-	TRBJ1-5	CASSFRQGHSNQPQHF	TGTGCCAGCAGCTTTCGCCAGGGACATAGCAATCAGCCCCAGCATTTT
TRBV6-5	-	-	TRBJ2-7	CASRRPYSQDWEQYF	TGTGCCAGCAGAAGACCATACTCACAAGACTGGGAGCAGTACTTC
TRBV4-2	-	TRBD1	TRBJ1-2	CASSHTPGQGAEGYTF	TGTGCCAGCAGCCACACACCGGGACAGGGGGCGGAGGGCTACACCTTC
TRBV7-9	-	-	TRBJ1-1	CASSSPGLSGTEAFF	TGTGCCAGCAGCTCCCCCGGACTCAGCGGGACTGAAGCTTTCTTT
TRBV5-1	-	TRBD2	TRBJ2-5	CASSTRWRGGLETQYF	TGCGCCAGCAGCACCCGATGGCGGGGGGGCCTGGAGACCCAGTACTTC
TRBV11-2	-	-	TRBJ2-7	CASSLQRVLVYEQYF	TGTGCCAGCAGCTTGCAACGAGTTCTTGTATACGAGCAGTACTTC
TRBV15	-	-	TRBJ1-2	CATSRDRGHGYTF	TGTGCCACCAGCAGAGACAGGGGCCATGGCTACACCTTC
TRBV27	-	-	TRBJ2-3	CASRLIFRGELSTDTQYF	TGTGCCAGCAGACTCATCTTCCGGGGTGAACTTAGCACAGATACGCAGTATTTT
TRBV11-2	-	-	TRBJ2-5	CASSSLSGAKTRETQYF	TGTGCCAGCAGCTCCCTAAGTGGGGCAAAAACGAGGGAGACCCAGTACTTC
TRBV25-1	-	TRBD1	TRBJ1-5	CASSEGQGNNQPQHF	TGTGCCAGCAGTGAGGGACAGGGGAACAATCAGCCCCAGCATTTT
TRBV30	-	-	TRBJ2-1	CAWSVLFSPHNEQFF	TGTGCCTGGAGTGTACTCTTCTCCCCCCACAATGAGCAGTTCTTC
TRBV5-1	-	-	TRBJ1-2	CASSSNREVSYGYTF	TGCGCCAGCAGCTCGAACAGGGAAGTAAGCTATGGCTACACCTTC
TRBV7-2	-	-	TRBJ1-3	CASSSGSSGNTIYF	TGTGCCAGCAGCTCGGGGTCCTCTGGAAACACCATATATTTT
TRBV6-5	-	-	TRBJ2-3	CASSYSLNTDTQYF	TGTGCCAGCAGTTACTCGTTAAACACAGATACGCAGTATTTT
TRBV5-1	-	-	TRBJ1-4	CASSLAQTSLNEKLFF	TGCGCCAGCAGCTTGGCACAGACCTCCCTTAATGAAAAACTGTTTTTT
TRBV11-2	once	-	TRBJ2-5	CASSLRVQGSETQYF	TGTGCCAGCAGCTTACGAGTTCAGGGCTCCGAGACCCAGTACTTC
TRBV5-1	-	TRBD1	TRBJ1-2	CASSSGQGDGYTF	TGCGCCAGCAGCTCTGGACAGGGAGATGGCTACACCTTC
TRBV2	-	TRBD2	TRBJ2-1	CASSESGSYNEQFF	TGTGCCAGCAGTGAAAGCGGGAGTTACAATGAGCAGTTCTTC
TRBV6-5	once	-	TRBJ1-3	CASSYMAPPNTIYF	TGTGCCAGCAGTTACATGGCTCCTCCAAACACCATATATTTT
TRBV11-2	-	-	TRBJ2-7	CASSLDRMGSPYEQYF	TGTGCCAGCAGCTTAGATCGGATGGGCAGCCCCTACGAGCAGTACTTC
TRBV5-1	-	-	TRBJ2-2	CASSLERRENTGELFF	TGCGCCAGCAGCTTGGAGCGGAGGGAGAACACCGGGGAGCTGTTTTTT
TRBV5-4	-	-	TRBJ2-7	CASSPRQGSSYEQYF	TGTGCCAGCAGCCCTCGGCAGGGGAGCTCCTACGAGCAGTACTTC
TRBV7-2	once	TRBD1	TRBJ2-7	CASSSRQGREQYF	TGTGCCAGCAGCTCCCGACAGGGACGGGAGCAGTACTTC
TRBV7-2	-	-	TRBJ1-6	CASSLRVRSRLALHF	TGTGCCAGCAGCTTACGGGTGCGATCGAGGTTGGCCCTCCACTTT
TRBV6-1	-	TRBD1	TRBJ2-2	CASRSQGAGTGELFF	TGTGCCAGCAGGAGTCAGGGGGCAGGCACCGGGGAGCTGTTTTTT
TRBV19	-	-	TRBJ1-5	CASSISYSNQPQHF	TGTGCCAGTAGTATCAGTTATAGCAATCAGCCCCAGCATTTT
TRBV10-3	-	-	TRBJ2-7	CAIKGQHYEQYF	TGTGCCATCAAGGGACAACACTACGAGCAGTACTTC
TRBV4-2	-	TRBD2	TRBJ2-7	CASSGLVTYEQYF	TGTGCCAGCAGCGGACTAGTAACCTACGAGCAGTACTTC